This T cell receptor beta chain was recovered during a study of cytomegalovirus exposure and HLA in healthy donors. The germline V gene has CDR1 LNHDA and CDR2 SQIVND (reference sequence). V shed 8 bases, J shed 5 bases, and the junction held 9 bases outside the gene matches. The CDR3 totals 15 residues. The PCR made use of 60 Vbeta and 13 Jbeta primers. Profiled with immunoSEQ multiplex PCR; TCRdb holds only in-frame clones, not every one. Of 70,000 to 95,000 clones detected, 78% appear once; the ten largest clones hold approximately 1.6%. The TCR sequence derives from a man aged 35-49 years in good health and CMV-seronegative. Input material: PBMCs. This sequence joins TRBV19 and TRBJ2-2, with 9 positions matching TRBD1. The CDR3 protein is CASGTWTGATGELFF. CDR3 DNA sequence: TGTGCCAGTGGCACTTGGACAGGGGCGACCGGGGAGCTGTTTTTT. Full variable domain (outside the CDR3, taken from reference TRBV19 and TRBJ2-2): DGGITQSPKYLFRKEGQNVTLSCEQNLNHDAMYWYRQDPGQGLRLIYYSQIVNDFQKGDIAEGYSVSREKKESFPLTVTSAQKNPTAFYLCASGTWTGATGELFFGEGSRLTVL.